This TCR beta chain was obtained from a study of beta chain features in type 1 diabetes (dated 2018 in TCRdb). For the study in its entirety: Mean age, gender distribution, total cell number and subset yield did not differ between patients and healthy donors. In the study, TCRB repertoires of sorted circulating CD4+ T cell subsets from recently diagnosed type 1 diabetes patients were compared with those of matched healthy donors. A total of roughly 100,000,000 sorted cells were examined across all samples, and the number of cells per subset was strongly correlated with RNA yield. Regulatory and stem cell-like memory subsets were obtained from only 8 patients and roughly eight healthy donors, while naive and central memory subsets were obtained from all 30 or so donors.

All of the isolated RNA was reverse transcribed with the High Capacity cDNA Reverse Transcription Kit, so expressed TCRB transcripts were sequenced. Deep immunoSEQ sequencing was performed on naive, central memory and regulatory T cell samples, with an average of roughly 3.6 million total reads per sample. Sorted cells were lysed in RLT buffer, and RNA was extracted using DNase-treated RNeasy Micro or Mini kits according to cell number. Each cell subset was processed on its own to prevent cross-contamination, while patient and healthy donor samples were processed together. The immunoSEQ multiplex PCR was used to amplify TCRB sequences from cDNA, generating 87-bp fragments that spanned the CDR3 region. The amplicons were sequenced using the Illumina HiSeq platform. As for the original processing: PCR bias was corrected computationally using synthetic template baselines, and reads within Hamming distance 2 were collapsed, with unmergeable singletons discarded. Reads were aligned against IMGT so that V, D and J genes, CDR3 length and insertions or deletions at six rearrangement sites could be assigned. Within each subset, clonotype counts were normalized to the number of sorted cells before true diversity and Gini coefficients were calculated with the tcR R package. The overlap coefficient, calculated on TCRB nucleotide sequences, was used to measure repertoire sharing. Out-of-frame TCRB sequences from naive cells were analyzed as a proxy for the pre-selection repertoire. The source is immuneACCESS, and TCRdb retained only in-frame sequences with V and J called. Part of the clones is not carried over; for the studies checked, unresolved V genes explain less than half of this, and the remainder is unexplained. V and J calls and clone size are those listed in that table; D and trimming were worked out from the DNA. Recorded for this sample are 250,000 to 300,000 clones; around 24% of them occurred a single time. 0.012% of the sample is taken by the ten largest.

Each donor gave one peripheral blood draw, averaging approximately 110 mL, which was collected into heparinised tubes. Using a panel that included CD45RO, CCR7, CD25, CD127, CD95 and CD27, naive, central memory, regulatory and stem cell-like memory CD4+ T cells were sorted on a BD FACSAria II. A purity above 95% was achieved for all sorted populations. PBMCs were isolated right away by Lymphoprep density gradient centrifugation and were stained directly, without culture. So that batch effects would be minimized, each experiment stained and sorted samples in pairs, pairing one healthy donor with one patient. The CDR3 runs 16 amino acids, cysteine and phenylalanine included. CDR3 DNA is the only sequence kept; it has 48 bases, read in frame from the first base. Taken from the germline V gene (reference sequence), the CDR1 and CDR2 loops are SSHAT and FNYEAQ. Overall study outcomes, separate from this receptor: Because cDNA rather than genomic DNA was sequenced, highly expressing activated cells could have been over-represented, although no difference in activation and CD3 levels was found between groups. Shorter templates might have been favored by PCR, but patient and control samples were amplified and corrected together, so both groups would have been affected equally by any skew. Because the HLA sub-analyses included only small numbers of individuals, any influence of HLA type on TCRB rearrangement was left unresolved. Naive, central memory and regulatory TCRB repertoires appeared to be more similar among patients than among healthy donors. A moderate but significant shortening of TCRB CDR3 length was observed in type 1 diabetes patients in all four CD4+ subsets. Fewer insertions and more nucleotide deletions at VDJ recombination sites were observed in patients with type 1 diabetes, implying thymic rearrangement abnormalities.

Worth noting for this clone: Its antigen remains unidentified. The junction differs from germline at one of its ends, possibly a read error.

The chain is made from TRBV7-7 and TRBJ2-3; TRBD1 matches 7 bases in the middle. This TCR was recovered from a woman aged 25 to 39 with type 1 diabetes. What was sequenced was naive CD4+ T cells from blood. The cell subset or site label here, explained by the study, means: true naive CD4+ T cells. The CDR3 amino acid sequence is: CASSLVAGGNQDTQYF. The DNA sequence is TGTGCTAGCAGCTTAGTGGCAGGGGGTAATCAAGATACGCAGTATTTT.